This T cell receptor beta chain was identified in a study of T-cell memory formation after mild COVID-19 (dated by TCRdb to about 2021). Looking at the study overall: TCR sequence clusters from the two donors were largely donor specific. Two young, previously healthy adult volunteers, one female and one male, were included in the cohort. In a couple of donors, T-cell clones that expanded and contracted after mild COVID-19 were tracked by sequencing TCRalpha and TCRbeta repertoires over time.

From the cysteine up to the phenylalanine, the CDR3 has a length of 15 residues. CDR3 DNA is the only sequence kept; it has 45 bases, read in frame from the first base. The V end gives up 6 bases and the J end 2 bases, leaving 2 bases in the junction not matched to a gene. The sequencer listed for this sample is Illumina NovaSeq 6000. TCRalpha and TCRbeta cDNA libraries were built by 5'RACE with constant-segment primers, adding sample barcodes and unique molecular identifiers. RNA was extracted from every sample with Trizol reagent. Library amplification was performed in two PCR steps, and a second sample barcode and Illumina TruSeq adapters were introduced in the second step. The libraries were sequenced on an Illumina NovaSeq using 2 x 150 bp paired-end reads. Per the source publication's procedure: With migec v1.2.7, reads were demultiplexed and then collapsed into UMI-guided consensus sequences. Using mixcr v2.1.11, the UMI consensuses were aligned to TRA and TRB V and J templates and assembled into clonotypes. A clonotype was counted as expanded or contracted only when both edgeR and NoisET called the clonotype significant, with the noise models trained on biological replicates. edgeR calls used a false discovery rate-adjusted p below 0.01 and a log2 fold-change threshold of 1. As an exploratory analysis of dynamics, max-normalized trajectories of the 1000 most abundant clonotypes were examined with PCA combined with hierarchical clustering. Separately sequenced CD4+ and CD8+ repertoires were used to assign the CD4 or CD8 phenotype of responding clones. TCRdb reprocessing: public reads trimmed at Q25 with fastp, clones called with MiXCR, in-frame beta chains kept. Identical CDR3 proteins give one entry, which carries the most common genes and DNA. The V and J calls and clone size come from TCRdb's table, not from the authors' own analysis. Within this sample are some 490,000 distinct CDR3 sequences, with 15% to 20% of them counted one time only. Approximately 13% of the sample is taken by the ten largest.

Concerning this clonotype itself: The antigen it binds to is not known. No base-level quality is on record; no much larger clone is a single base apart.

The study at large found these results: Only two mild cases were covered by the study, and larger cohorts that include severe cases with pre-infection samples were considered necessary. Contracting CD4+ clones were located mainly in the CM and EM memory subsets, whereas CD8+ clones were found to be enriched in EMRA. Some responding clones were detected in pre-infection memory, which suggested that pre-existing cross-reactive memory T cells had joined the SARS-CoV-2 response. The second-wave clones that peaked on day 37 were not confirmed to be SARS-CoV-2 specific. Clones that contracted from day 15 to 85 showed balanced CD4/CD8 phenotypes, whereas a second wave of clones that expanded from day 15 to 37 leaned towards CD4+.

Ficoll-Paque density gradient centrifugation was used to isolate PBMCs. The chain is made from TRBV12-3 or TRBV12-4 and TRBJ2-1; TRBD2 agrees with 12 junctional bases. Sample: PBMCs or a T cell subset sorted from them (not recorded which). The receptor was derived from an adult woman who had mild COVID-19 (a few samples of this study predate the infection). The sample titles of this study are shuffled in the database, so cell type and time point are left out; the donor was told from shared clones. The CDR3 region has the sequence CASRPSGGAYNEQFF. Here is the DNA: TGTGCCAGCAGGCCTAGCGGGGGGGCCTACAATGAGCAGTTCTTC.